This paragraph covers one T cell receptor (beta chain) sequence. As processed by the authors: Using reference gene primer amplification, nucleated cell counts were estimated. Sequenced by immunoSEQ multiplex PCR; TCRdb stores in-frame clones only, minus some. The V and J calls and clone size were taken over from that table, and D and trimming were inferred from the DNA. The top ten hold about 6.3% of the sample, which has 200,000 to 250,000 clones, 89% seen once. The sample belongs to a study of blood T cell repertoires in COVID-19. V shed 5 bases and J shed 0 bases, with 9 bases lying between them. There are 14 residues in the CDR3. Germline V lookup: CDR1 SNHLY, CDR2 FYNNEI.

J is TRBJ2-3 and V is TRBV2, with D tentatively TRBD1 (6 bases). This receptor was identified in a man between 60 and 70 years old who had recovered from COVID-19. Input material: peripheral blood. CDR3 loop: CASSPGQSTDTQYF. CDR3 DNA: TGTGCCAGCAGTCCGGGACAAAGCACAGATACGCAGTATTTT.